This T cell receptor (beta chain) came from a study of response to subunit inactivated influenza vaccine. The CDR3 contains 15 residues. The ends lost 1 base at V and 6 bases at J; junction bases unmatched: 6. Germline V gene lookup returns CDR1 SGHVS and CDR2 FNYEAQ. This clonotype was counted only a few times. TCRdb ran MiXCR on the RT-PCR reads and lists one entry per CDR3 protein. The sample holds approximately 500,000 distinct CDR3 sequences; roughly a quarter are singletons and the top ten take 2.5% to 3%. The data were also submitted as part of a second study, on T cells expressing NK-cell markers. Turning to that study: The TCR beta cDNA came from 5'RACE template switching with UMIs.

The chain has TRBV7-6 and TRBJ2-1, with TRBD1 identical over 7 bases. This clonotype was obtained from a man aged 50-60 years who received an inactivated influenza vaccine. The sequencing used CD4+ T cells sorted from PBMCs, collected less than 13 days after vaccination. CDR3 residues: CASSLEGGRANEQFF. CDR3 DNA sequence: TGTGCCAGCAGCTTAGAAGGGGGCAGGGCCAATGAGCAGTTCTTC.